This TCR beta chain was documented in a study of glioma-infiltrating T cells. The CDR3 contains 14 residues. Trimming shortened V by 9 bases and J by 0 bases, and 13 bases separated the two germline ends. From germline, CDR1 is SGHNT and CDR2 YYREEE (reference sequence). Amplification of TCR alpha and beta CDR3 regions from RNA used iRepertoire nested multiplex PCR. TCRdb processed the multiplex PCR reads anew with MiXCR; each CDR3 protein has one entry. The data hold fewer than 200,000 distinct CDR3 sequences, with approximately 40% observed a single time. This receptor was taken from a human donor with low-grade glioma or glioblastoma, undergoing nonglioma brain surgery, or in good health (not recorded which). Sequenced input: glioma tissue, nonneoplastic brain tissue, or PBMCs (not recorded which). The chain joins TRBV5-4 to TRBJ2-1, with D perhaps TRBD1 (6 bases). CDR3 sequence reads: CATERGNSYNEQFF. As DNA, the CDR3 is TGTGCCACGGAGAGGGGGAACTCCTACAATGAGCAGTTCTTC.